Shown below are 28 T cell receptor beta chains from a single sample sequenced in a study of T cells in Graves' hyperthyroidism and ophthalmopathy. Amplification targeted TCR beta CDR3 regions from RNA transcripts. When the TCR CDR3 underwent first-round RT-PCR, the HTBI primer set was used. TCRdb ran MiXCR on the multiplex PCR reads and lists one entry per CDR3 protein. The profile shows around 250,000 distinct CDR3 sequences, around 24% of them singletons. The source material was blood. These receptors were taken from a woman in her 40s with Graves' ophthalmopathy.

This clonotype was counted ten times or more. The rearrangement uses TRBV29-1 and TRBJ2-7; 7 bases map to TRBD1. After removal of 2 bases from V and 0 bases from J, the junction contained 1 base not matched to a gene. This CDR3 spans 13 amino acids. In germline, CDR1 is SQVTM, CDR2 ANQGSEA. This CDR3 reads CSVETGDSYEQYF. DNA of the CDR3: TGCAGCGTTGAAACAGGGGACTCCTACGAGCAGTACTTC.

This clonotype was seen repeatedly, ten times or more. The genes are TRBV5-1 and TRBJ1-1; weak D call: TRBD1 (6 bases). Germline V CDR1 and CDR2: SGHRS, YFSETQ. The CDR3 sequence is 14 residues long. The ends were cut back, 0 bases at V and 5 bases at J, with 11 bases in the middle. The CDR3 sequence: CASSLGGGRTEAFF. The DNA for the CDR3 is TGCGCCAGCAGCTTGGGCGGGGGCCGGACTGAAGCTTTCTTT.

This clonotype showed up many times. This rearrangement joins TRBV28 to TRBJ1-5; the match to TRBD1 covers 8 bases. This CDR3 has 14 amino acids. Per germline, CDR1 MDHEN and CDR2 SYDVKM. The V and J ends lost 3 bases and 7 bases, in that order; junction bases with no gene match: 5. CDR3 DNA sequence: TGTGCCAGCAGTTTCGTACAGGGGGGGCAGCCCCAGCATTTT. Its translation: CASSFVQGGQPQHF.

The V call is TRBV2, the J call TRBJ1-5; D is unresolved. This CDR3 is 14 amino acids long. Germline CDR1 is SNHLY and CDR2 is FYNNEI. The V gene lost 3 bases and the J gene lost 7 bases, with 13 bases spanning the gap. The CDR3 region has the DNA TGTGCCAGCAGTGAGGACGGCTCCGGACAGCCCCAGCATTTT. As protein: CASSEDGSGQPQHF.

Ten or more counts support this clonotype. The gene calls are TRBV6-2 or TRBV6-3 and TRBJ2-2; 7 bases match TRBD2. The ends lost 7 bases at V and 6 bases at J; junction bases unmatched: 14. The germline V gene has CDR1 MNHEY and CDR2 SVGEGT. The CDR3 contains 16 residues. The CDR3 protein is CASTPKRDLSPGELFF. The CDR3 bases are TGTGCCAGCACCCCCAAGCGGGACCTATCTCCCGGGGAGCTGTTTTTT.

At least ten counts were recorded for this clonotype. The V call is TRBV6-1, the J call TRBJ2-7, with TRBD1 matching over 9 bases. The trim removed 9 bases at V and 3 bases at J, leaving 12 bases unmatched. Germline loops: CDR1 MNHNS, CDR2 SASEGT. CDR3 length: 15 residues. The CDR3 is CARFPRDRESYEQYF. The CDR3 region has the DNA TGTGCCAGATTCCCCCGGGACAGGGAAAGCTACGAGCAGTACTTC.

This clonotype was seen many times. The V call is TRBV6-1, the J call TRBJ2-7; maybe TRBD1 (6 bases). Germline V gene data show CDR1 as MNHNS and CDR2 as SASEGT. This CDR3 comprises 14 residues. V was trimmed by 5 bases and J by 2 bases, leaving 13 bases between them. The CDR3 spells CASSRGTSPYEQYF. The CDR3 coding sequence is TGTGCCAGCAGTCGAGGGACATCGCCCTACGAGCAGTACTTC.

The sample holds many counts of this clonotype. The rearrangement links TRBV30 to TRBJ1-2; D not resolved. V was clipped by 0 bases and J by 8 bases, with 13 bases between them. Germline values: CDR1 GTSNPN, CDR2 SVGIG (reference sequence). The CDR3 is made up of 13 amino acids. In nucleotides, the CDR3 is TGTGCCTGGAGTGTACAACCCGCCGTGGGCTACACCTTC. Its protein is CAWSVQPAVGYTF.

The rearrangement links TRBV12-3 or TRBV12-4 to TRBJ1-2, with 7 bases aligning to TRBD1. CDR3 length equals 15 residues. The trim removed 7 bases at V and 4 bases at J, leaving 12 bases unmatched. This chain's CDR3 is CASNEGAGGLYGYTF. In DNA form, the CDR3 reads TGTGCCAGCAACGAGGGGGCAGGGGGACTCTATGGCTACACCTTC.

The chain couples TRBV28 to TRBJ1-1; 8 bases are a match to TRBD1. J was trimmed by 0 bases and V by 9 bases; bases with no gene match: 9. The length of the CDR3 is 15 residues. Per the germline V gene, CDR1 is MDHEN and CDR2 is SYDVKM. The CDR3 nucleotides are TGTGCCAGTCCTGGACAGGGAGGAATGAACACTGAAGCTTTCTTT. It yields the protein CASPGQGGMNTEAFF. Together with reference TRBV28 and TRBJ1-1, the CDR3 gives the full variable domain: DVKVTQSSRYLVKRTGEKVFLECVQDMDHENMFWYRQDPGLGLRLIYFSYDVKMKEKGDIPEGYSVSREKKERFSLILESASTNQTSMYLCASPGQGGMNTEAFFGQGTRLTVV.

This clonotype was seen a handful of times. The genes are TRBV28 and TRBJ1-5; no reliable D call. The germline V gene encodes CDR1 MDHEN and CDR2 SYDVKM. The CDR3 runs 12 residues. V shed 3 bases and J shed 7 bases, with 7 bases lying between them. In nucleotides, the CDR3 is TGTGCCAGCAGTTTTGGTGTCCAGCCCCAGCATTTT. It encodes CASSFGVQPQHF.

This chain connects TRBV4-2 to TRBJ1-2; TRBD1 agrees at 8 bases. CDR1 LGHNA and CDR2 YNFKEQ come from the germline V gene. The CDR3 spans 18 residues. The ends lost 4 bases at V and 1 base at J; junction bases unmatched: 14. CDR3 sequence reads: CASSPESWTGKLNYGYTF. The CDR3 region has the DNA TGTGCCAGCAGCCCGGAGAGTTGGACAGGGAAACTTAACTATGGCTACACCTTC.

There are many counts of this clonotype. The chain links TRBV5-1 to TRBJ2-2; 7 positions agree with TRBD1. Trimming cost V 0 bases and J 0 bases; bases outside gene matches: 8. The CDR3 extends over 18 amino acids. Germline CDR1 and CDR2: SGHRS and YFSETQ. CDR3: CASSLETGLLANTGELFF. CDR3 DNA sequence: TGCGCCAGCAGCTTGGAGACAGGGCTCCTCGCGAACACCGGGGAGCTGTTTTTT.

This clonotype was counted ten times or more. This chain uses TRBV28 with TRBJ2-7; D remains unclear. The CDR3 has 16 amino acids. The germline V gene encodes CDR1 MDHEN and CDR2 SYDVKM. The V gene lost 2 bases and the J gene lost 7 bases, with 21 bases spanning the gap. CDR3 in amino acids: CASSLNSWTSVGEQYF. The CDR3 DNA sequence: TGTGCCAGCAGTTTAAACTCGTGGACCTCGGTGGGAGAGCAGTACTTC.

At least ten counts were recorded for this clonotype. The chain carries TRBV6-1 and TRBJ2-5; 7 nucleotides match TRBD1. This CDR3 has 15 amino acids. CDR1 and CDR2 from the germline V gene are MNHNS and SASEGT. The V segment lost 3 bases and the J segment 5 bases; nucleotides outside the gene matches: 9. CDR3 sequence reads: CASSEETGSGETQYF. For the CDR3, the DNA is TGTGCCAGCAGTGAGGAGACAGGGAGCGGCGAGACCCAGTACTTC.

The rearrangement joins TRBV15 to TRBJ1-2, with D possibly matching TRBD1 (6 bases). This CDR3 comprises 15 residues. V lost 5 bases, J lost 4 bases, and 17 bases lay in between. Germline loops: CDR1 LNHNV, CDR2 YYDKDF (reference sequence). In DNA, the CDR3 is TGTGCCACCAGCGTATCGTCTGGGGGCGGCTATGGCTACACCTTC. Translation: CATSVSSGGGYGYTF.

This clonotype was recorded only once. V usage is TRBV20-1 and J usage is TRBJ2-5; 12 nucleotides agree with TRBD2. Per germline, CDR1 DFQATT and CDR2 SNEGSKA (reference sequence). The CDR3 has 14 residues. The J segment lost 5 bases and the V segment lost 6 bases, leaving 7 bases of the junction unmatched. CDR3 sequence (DNA): TGCAGTGCGAACCGACTAGCGGGGGTGGAGACCCAGTACTTC. It translates to CSANRLAGVETQYF.

This clonotype was counted at least ten times. Written as DNA, the CDR3 is TGTGCCAGCAGTCTAACCGGGACCGATTACAACACTGAAGCTTTCTTT. It encodes CASSLTGTDYNTEAFF. The genes are TRBV27 and TRBJ1-1; tentatively, D is TRBD1 (5 bases). Per the germline V gene, CDR1 is MNHEY and CDR2 is SMNVEV (reference sequence). The CDR3 runs to 16 residues. V shed 5 bases and J shed 2 bases, with 18 bases lying between them.

This clonotype was recorded many times. The V and J genes are TRBV5-1 and TRBJ1-1; 7 bases agree with TRBD1. The germline CDR1 and CDR2 sequences are SGHRS and YFSETQ. With V trimmed by 4 bases and J by 1 base, 4 bases remained unmatched. This CDR3 has 14 residues. The DNA for the CDR3 is TGCGCCAGCAGCCTGGACAGGACGAACACTGAAGCTTTCTTT. Protein: CASSLDRTNTEAFF.

This clonotype has at least ten counts. V gene TRBV28 combines with J gene TRBJ2-2, with TRBD2 identical over 11 bases. Germline CDR1 is MDHEN and CDR2 is SYDVKM. CDR3 length equals 17 residues. V gave up 5 bases and J gave up 3 bases; unmatched junction bases: 8. The CDR3 DNA is TGTGCCAGCAGTAAACGAAAACTAGCGGGAGACACCGGGGAGCTGTTTTTT. Translated: CASSKRKLAGDTGELFF.

This clonotype was detected a few times. The chain has TRBV27 and TRBJ1-5, with D uncertain. Germline V CDR1 and CDR2: MNHEY, SMNVEV (reference sequence). This CDR3 is built from 16 residues. Trimming pared 4 bases from V and 4 bases from J, leaving 17 bases between. The CDR3 loop reads CASSSLQRGENQPQHF. The CDR3, as DNA: TGTGCCAGCAGTTCATTACAGCGTGGGGAGAATCAGCCCCAGCATTTT.

The chain carries TRBV20-1 and TRBJ2-7; a possible D gene is TRBD2 (7 bases). V was shortened by 3 bases and J by 6 bases, with 9 bases between the two germline ends. The germline gives CDR1 DFQATT, CDR2 SNEGSKA (reference sequence). There are 11 residues in the CDR3. Here the CDR3 DNA reads TGCAGTGCTAGCGCGGGGGCCGAGCAGTACTTC. Translation gives CSASAGAEQYF.

The sample holds many counts of this clonotype. The genes are TRBV14 and TRBJ2-7; D tentatively fits TRBD1 or TRBD2 (6 bases each). This CDR3 is built from 15 residues. Trimming cost V 0 bases and J 2 bases, with 11 bases left between them. Germline V CDR1 and CDR2: SGHDN, FVKESK. The CDR3 loop reads CASSQDWGATYEQYF. CDR3 bases: TGTGCCAGCAGCCAAGATTGGGGGGCGACCTACGAGCAGTACTTC.

This clonotype has just a few counts. This chain links TRBV5-1 with TRBJ2-7; D not resolved. This CDR3 has 13 amino acids. Germline values: CDR1 SGHRS, CDR2 YFSETQ. Trimming cost V 1 base and J 3 bases, with 8 bases left between them. CDR3 in DNA: TGCGCCAGCAGCTTGAATTTGGGCTACGAGCAGTACTTC. This gives the protein CASSLNLGYEQYF.

This clonotype occurred many times. The chain has TRBV28 and TRBJ1-5, with D unresolved. Germline values: CDR1 MDHEN, CDR2 SYDVKM. V was clipped by 3 bases and J by 5 bases, with 8 bases between them. CDR3 length equals 13 residues. The CDR3 is CASSLEADQPQHF. CDR3 in DNA: TGTGCCAGCAGTTTGGAGGCGGATCAGCCCCAGCATTTT. The full variable domain, with the rest looked up from reference TRBV28 and TRBJ1-5, is DVKVTQSSRYLVKRTGEKVFLECVQDMDHENMFWYRQDPGLGLRLIYFSYDVKMKEKGDIPEGYSVSREKKERFSLILESASTNQTSMYLCASSLEADQPQHFGDGTRLSIL.

This clonotype has a count of ten or more. J is TRBJ2-2 and V is TRBV29-1; TRBD2 matches at 10 bases. Germline-derived CDR1 and CDR2 are SQVTM and ANQGSEA. The ends lost 4 bases at V and 1 base at J; junction bases unmatched: 6. The CDR3 is 16 amino acids. DNA of the CDR3: TGCAGCGTTGGTGGGTCTAGCGGGAGGAACACCGGGGAGCTGTTTTTT. Its protein product is CSVGGSSGRNTGELFF.

The chain employs TRBV20-1 and TRBJ1-1; D is possibly TRBD1 (6 bases). The length of the CDR3 is 14 residues. Germline V gene sequence: CDR1 DFQATT, CDR2 SNEGSKA (reference sequence). Trimming took 4 bases from V and 1 from J, leaving 13 bases between them. The CDR3 nucleotides read TGCAGTGCTACACTGGACAGCCGGAACACTGAAGCTTTCTTT. Translated: CSATLDSRNTEAFF.

The rearrangement links TRBV6-1 to TRBJ1-2, with D tentatively TRBD1 (5 bases). The CDR3 contains 15 residues. The V and J ends lost 8 bases and 4 bases respectively, with 20 bases between them. CDR1 is MNHNS, CDR2 SASEGT, per germline. The CDR3 region is CASLMAGVVSYGYTF. CDR3 sequence (DNA): TGTGCCAGCCTTATGGCGGGGGTTGTAAGCTATGGCTACACCTTC.